This entry lists 31 T cell receptor beta chains sequenced from one sample in a study of blood T cell repertoires in COVID-19. Data came from immunoSEQ multiplex PCR; TCRdb stores just in-frame clones and leaves some out. The table has 250,000 or so clones, approximately 85% seen once. Specimen: PBMCs or T cells enriched from blood (not recorded which). The receptors here all came from a woman in her fifties or sixties who had recovered from COVID-19.

Here the CDR3 DNA reads TGTGCCAGCAGCTTAAATCGACAGGACCCCTTGGAGCAGTACTTC. The encoded protein is CASSLNRQDPLEQYF. The genes are TRBV11-2 and TRBJ2-7; D is perhaps TRBD1 (6 bases). The length of the CDR3 is 15 residues. Germline-derived CDR1 and CDR2 are SGHAT and FQNNGV. V lost 2 bases and J 7 bases, leaving 18 bases between the germline ends.

J is TRBJ1-2 and V is TRBV12-3 or TRBV12-4; D not resolved. The CDR3 has 12 amino acids. Trimming removed 7 bases from V and 4 bases from J, with 10 bases in between. The CDR3 sequence: CASTWAGYGYTF. The DNA of the CDR3 is TGTGCCAGCACATGGGCTGGCTATGGCTACACCTTC.

The chain is built from TRBV19 and TRBJ1-1; D remains unclear. This CDR3 contains 12 residues. The germline CDR1 and CDR2 sequences are LNHDA and SQIVND (reference sequence). With 2 bases removed from V and 6 bases from J, the gap between germline ends came to 7 bases. CDR3 protein: CASSISGAEAFF. The CDR3 DNA reads TGTGCCAGTAGTATATCCGGGGCTGAAGCTTTCTTT. The full variable domain, in which reference TRBV19 and TRBJ1-1 provide the parts outside the CDR3, is DGGITQSPKYLFRKEGQNVTLSCEQNLNHDAMYWYRQDPGQGLRLIYYSQIVNDFQKGDIAEGYSVSREKKESFPLTVTSAQKNPTAFYLCASSISGAEAFFGQGTRLTVV.

The chain recombines TRBV5-6 with TRBJ2-7; TRBD1 matches at 7 bases. The CDR3 has 12 residues. With V trimmed by 2 bases and J by 6 bases, 2 bases remained unmatched. Germline CDR1 reads SGHDT; CDR2 reads YYEEEE. CDR3 sequence (DNA): TGTGCCAGCAGCTTCGGGACAGTCGAGCAGTACTTC. It specifies CASSFGTVEQYF. Supplemented by reference TRBV5-6 and TRBJ2-7, the full variable domain reads DAGVTQSPTHLIKTRGQQVTLRCSPKSGHDTVSWYQQALGQGPQFIFQYYEEEERQRGNFPDRFSGHQFPNYSSELNVNALLLGDSALYLCASSFGTVEQYFGPGTRLTVT.

The gene calls are TRBV28 and TRBJ1-4, with TRBD1 matching over 9 bases. Germline CDR1 and CDR2: MDHEN and SYDVKM. The ends lost 3 bases at V and 3 bases at J; junction bases unmatched: 8. There are 17 residues in the CDR3. The CDR3 nucleotides read TGTGCCAGCAGTTTTCTCAACAGGGGGCGATCTAATGAAAAACTGTTTTTT. Translating it yields CASSFLNRGRSNEKLFF.

The sample holds a few counts of this clone. This rearrangement joins TRBV9 to TRBJ2-2, with 7 bases identical to TRBD1. This CDR3 has 16 residues. Germline-derived CDR1 and CDR2 are SGDLS and YYNGEE. Germline trimming cut 3 bases from V and 5 bases from J; bases unmatched to any gene: 10. The CDR3 sequence is CASSARPGQPTGELFF. The DNA of the CDR3 is TGTGCCAGCAGCGCCCGGCCGGGACAGCCTACCGGGGAGCTGTTTTTT.

This chain links TRBV18 with TRBJ2-2; D remains ambiguous. The CDR3 covers 15 residues. Trimming took 3 bases from V and 1 from J, leaving 9 bases between them. CDR1 is KGHSH, CDR2 LQKENI, per germline. This CDR3 reads CASSPSIGNTGELFF. The CDR3 coding sequence is TGTGCCAGCTCACCGTCTATCGGGAACACCGGGGAGCTGTTTTTT.

The chain uses TRBV2 and TRBJ2-4, with D maybe TRBD2 (6 bases). Looked up from germline, CDR1 is SNHLY and CDR2 is FYNNEI. CDR3 length equals 13 residues. V was cut by 3 bases and J by 6 bases, with 9 bases left in between. CDR3 nucleotide sequence: TGTGCCAGCAGTGAGGGACTGGTAAACATTCAGTACTTC. The encoded protein is CASSEGLVNIQYF.

The chain is built from TRBV7-2 and TRBJ2-5; 7 bases line up with TRBD1. After removal of 5 bases from V and 3 bases from J, the junction contained 3 bases not matched to a gene. The CDR3 is 13 amino acids. Germline values: CDR1 SGHTA, CDR2 FQGNSA. CDR3 in amino acids: CASSRGQEETQYF. CDR3 in DNA: TGTGCCAGCAGCCGCGGACAGGAAGAGACCCAGTACTTC. Supplemented by reference TRBV7-2 and TRBJ2-5, the full variable domain reads GAGVSQSPSNKVTEKGKDVELRCDPISGHTALYWYRQSLGQGLEFLIYFQGNSAPDKSGLPSDRFSAERTGGSVSTLTIQRTQQEDSAVYLCASSRGQEETQYFGPGTRLLVL.

The V call is TRBV6-5, the J call TRBJ2-1, with 10 bases fitting TRBD1. CDR1 and CDR2 from the germline V gene are MNHEY and SVGAGI. The CDR3 extends over 13 amino acids. With 6 bases clipped from V and 13 bases from J, the junction kept 9 bases outside the gene matches. The chain's CDR3 is CASSPQRQGAQFF. Here the CDR3 DNA reads TGTGCCAGCAGCCCCCAAAGACAGGGGGCTCAGTTCTTC.

This rearrangement joins TRBV28 to TRBJ1-5; D uncertain. This CDR3 is built from 12 residues. V was shortened by 1 base and J by 7 bases, with 5 bases between the two germline ends. Germline V lookup: CDR1 MDHEN, CDR2 SYDVKM. CDR3 in DNA: TGTGCCAGCAGTTTATCGGGGCAGCCCCAGCATTTT. This encodes CASSLSGQPQHF.

The chain uses TRBV5-4 and TRBJ2-7; 11 positions match TRBD2. Germline values: CDR1 SGHNT, CDR2 YYREEE (reference sequence). The CDR3 consists of 17 residues. Trimming removed 0 bases from V and 7 bases from J; junction bases left unmatched: 12. CDR3 sequence: CASSLGSGRAYANEQYF. The CDR3 bases are TGTGCCAGCAGCTTGGGTAGCGGGAGGGCCTACGCGAATGAGCAGTACTTC.

The chain carries TRBV7-9 and TRBJ2-7; TRBD2 agrees at 14 bases. Losses at the gene ends were 5 bases for V and 6 bases for J; bases not matched to a gene: 9. This CDR3 region has 16 residues. Per the germline V gene, CDR1 is SEHNR and CDR2 is FQNEAQ (reference sequence). The CDR3 loop reads CASSPGLAGGRGEQYF. The CDR3, as DNA: TGTGCCAGCAGCCCCGGACTAGCGGGAGGAAGAGGCGAGCAGTACTTC.

The rearrangement links TRBV27 to TRBJ2-7, with TRBD1 identical over 9 bases. Germline V gene lookup returns CDR1 MNHEY and CDR2 SMNVEV (reference sequence). The CDR3 consists of 17 residues. V trimming: 6 bases; J trimming: 1 base; junction bases outside the gene matches: 13. The CDR3 nucleotides are TGTGCCAGCAGCCCCGCCCGACAGGGGGGAAGTTCCTACGAGCAGTACTTC. It translates to CASSPARQGGSSYEQYF.

The chain is built from TRBV5-1 and TRBJ1-1; 10 nucleotides line up with TRBD1. The length of the CDR3 is 16 residues. Trimming cost V 2 bases and J 3 bases; bases outside gene matches: 7. Germline assignment: CDR1 SGHRS and CDR2 YFSETQ. Here the CDR3 DNA reads TGCGCCAGCAGCTTACGACAGGGGGCATACTACACTGAAGCTTTCTTT. Translation: CASSLRQGAYYTEAFF.

The genes are TRBV11-3 and TRBJ2-2; 10 bases are a match to TRBD2. J lost 2 bases, V lost 5 bases, and 5 bases had no gene match. There are 16 residues in the CDR3. Germline CDR1 reads SGHNT; CDR2 reads YENEEA. CDR3 region: CASSARLAGNTGELFF. Written as DNA, the CDR3 is TGTGCCAGCAGCGCTCGACTAGCGGGTAACACCGGGGAGCTGTTTTTT.

The V gene is TRBV28, the J gene TRBJ2-7; the match to TRBD2 covers 11 bases. The junction had 5 bases not matched to a gene; V was cut back by 5 bases and J by 2 bases. The CDR3 is made up of 15 amino acids. Germline V gene lookup returns CDR1 MDHEN and CDR2 SYDVKM. CDR3 residues: CASSVLAGGPYEQYF. CDR3 nucleotide sequence: TGTGCCAGCAGTGTCCTAGCGGGAGGCCCCTACGAGCAGTACTTC.

The chain combines TRBV5-1 with TRBJ2-2; 11 nucleotides line up with TRBD2. Germline V gene data show CDR1 as SGHRS and CDR2 as YFSETQ. Trimming removed 3 bases from V and 7 bases from J; junction bases left unmatched: 14. This CDR3 spans 18 amino acids. CDR3 region: CASSWKTSGIAGGGELFF. CDR3 DNA sequence: TGCGCCAGCAGCTGGAAGACTAGCGGGATCGCCGGTGGCGGGGAGCTGTTTTTT.

In this sample, this clone turned up once. The chain joins TRBV10-3 to TRBJ1-1; D perhaps matches TRBD1 (5 bases). V lost 5 bases and J 0 bases, leaving 10 bases between the germline ends. Per the germline V gene, CDR1 is ENHRY and CDR2 is SYGVKD. This CDR3 contains 14 residues. The CDR3 here is CAISPGMLNTEAFF. The CDR3 DNA reads TGTGCCATCAGTCCAGGGATGTTGAACACTGAAGCTTTCTTT.

The rearrangement links TRBV2 to TRBJ1-4; 8 bases fit TRBD1. V shed 6 bases, J shed 6 bases, and the junction held 0 bases outside the gene matches. The germline CDR1 and CDR2 sequences are SNHLY and FYNNEI. This CDR3 is 12 amino acids long. Written as DNA, the CDR3 is TGTGCCAGCAGACAGGGGGATGAAAAACTGTTTTTT. Translated, it gives CASRQGDEKLFF. The complete variable domain, with remaining parts taken from reference TRBV2 and TRBJ1-4, reads EPEVTQTPSHQVTQMGQEVILRCVPISNHLYFYWYRQILGQKVEFLVSFYNNEISEKSEIFDDQFSVERPDGSNFTLKIRSTKLEDSAMYFCASRQGDEKLFFGSGTQLSVL.

The V and J genes are TRBV18 and TRBJ2-7; 8 bases are shared with TRBD2. This CDR3 has 15 residues. Per the germline V gene, CDR1 is KGHSH and CDR2 is LQKENI. With 2 bases clipped from V and 2 bases from J, the junction kept 5 bases outside the gene matches. This CDR3 is CASSPGREAPYEQYF. The CDR3 nucleotides read TGTGCCAGCTCACCAGGGCGGGAGGCCCCCTACGAGCAGTACTTC.

The CDR3 DNA reads TGTGCCAGCAGTGATCGGAGAGTTGCTAGCAATGAGCAGTTCTTC. Encoded protein: CASSDRRVASNEQFF. The chain joins TRBV25-1 to TRBJ2-1; D is undetermined. Trimming removed 3 bases from V and 6 bases from J, with 15 bases in between. CDR1 is MGHDK, CDR2 SYGVNS, per germline. This CDR3 is 15 amino acids long.

J is TRBJ1-2 and V is TRBV5-6; D call uncertain. The germline V gene encodes CDR1 SGHDT and CDR2 YYEEEE. The length of the CDR3 is 15 residues. V lost 1 base and J lost 0, with 10 bases in between. CDR3 sequence (DNA): TGTGCCAGCAGCTTGCAAGGGAGGACTAACTATGGCTACACCTTC. As protein: CASSLQGRTNYGYTF.

The chain couples TRBV11-3 to TRBJ2-7; 9 bases map to TRBD1. Looked up from germline, CDR1 is SGHNT and CDR2 is YENEEA. V shed 4 bases and J 3 bases; nucleotides not matched to a gene: 4. The CDR3 spans 14 residues. The CDR3 sequence is CASSSGQGVYEQYF. CDR3 nucleotide sequence: TGTGCCAGCAGCTCGGGACAGGGTGTCTACGAGCAGTACTTC.

The CDR3 spells CASSVATGNYGYTF. The CDR3 DNA follows: TGTGCCAGCAGCGTAGCCACAGGGAACTATGGCTACACCTTC. This chain joins TRBV9 and TRBJ1-2, with a tentative D call TRBD1 (6 bases). The CDR3 covers 14 residues. V lost 0 bases and J 2 bases, leaving 8 bases between the germline ends. In germline, CDR1 is SGDLS, CDR2 YYNGEE.

This clone was seen a few times. The chain carries TRBV2 and TRBJ2-7; D unclear. V lost 4 bases, J lost 11 bases, and 12 bases lay in between. Germline V gene lookup returns CDR1 SNHLY and CDR2 FYNNEI. The CDR3 is 11 amino acids. The chain's CDR3 is CASSAAYLEYF. CDR3 nucleotide sequence: TGTGCCAGCAGTGCCGCCTACCTGGAGTACTTC.

In this sample, this clone turned up a few times. The genes are TRBV2 and TRBJ1-6; weak D call: TRBD1 (6 bases). Trimming removed 2 bases from V and 10 bases from J, with 15 bases in between. This CDR3 has 15 residues. The germline V gene has CDR1 SNHLY and CDR2 FYNNEI. The CDR3 loop reads CASSELGGLGSPLHF. The CDR3 nucleotides read TGTGCCAGCAGTGAATTGGGGGGGCTAGGATCACCCCTCCACTTT.

The chain is built from TRBV19 and TRBJ1-2; tentatively, D is TRBD1 (6 bases). This CDR3 is built from 14 residues. V was pared by 6 bases and J by 4 bases, with 15 bases between. The germline gives CDR1 LNHDA, CDR2 SQIVND (reference sequence). CDR3 coding DNA: TGTGCCAGTAGCTACTACGGACAGAGCTATGGCTACACCTTC. The encoded protein is CASSYYGQSYGYTF.

The chain employs TRBV12-3 or TRBV12-4 and TRBJ1-1; D gene unclear. The CDR3 sequence is 11 residues long. With 6 bases removed from V and 11 bases from J, the gap between germline ends came to 13 bases. The CDR3 loop reads CASSPLKRAFF. CDR3 nucleotide sequence: TGTGCCAGCAGCCCCCTAAAGCGGGCTTTCTTT.

The chain is built from TRBV5-1 and TRBJ2-7; perhaps TRBD2 as D (6 bases). The CDR3 runs to 13 residues. The V gene lost 9 bases and the J gene lost 2 bases, with 15 bases spanning the gap. Germline V gene lookup returns CDR1 SGHRS and CDR2 YFSETQ. The CDR3 sequence: CATSMAGTYEQYF. The CDR3 DNA sequence: TGCGCCACCTCCATGGCGGGAACCTACGAGCAGTACTTC.

This sequence joins TRBV28 and TRBJ2-7, with a tentative D call TRBD2 (5 bases). Germline loops: CDR1 MDHEN, CDR2 SYDVKM. Deletions cut 6 bases from V and 0 bases from J, with 15 bases between. The CDR3 length is 15 residues. CDR3 sequence (DNA): TGTGCCAGCAGCCTGCCCCGGAGGAGCTCCTACGAGCAGTACTTC. This encodes CASSLPRRSSYEQYF.